This T cell receptor (beta chain) was sequenced during a study of T-cell memory formation after mild COVID-19. About the study: Largely, TCR clusters stayed within a single donor.

Per germline, CDR1 MGHRA and CDR2 YSYEKL. This CDR3 has 12 residues. V dropped 4 bases and J dropped 6 bases, with 8 bases sitting between them. Broader study findings: Day 15 to 85 contracting clones showed balanced CD4/CD8; day 15 to 37 expanders favored CD4+.

The table lists this clonotype with many counts. Its antigen is as yet unknown. TCRdb redid the calling of the 5' RACE reads with MiXCR, one entry per CDR3 protein. Seen here are tens of thousands of distinct CDR3 sequences, about 14% observed once, and the top ten hold 31%. The sample was PBMCs or a T cell subset sorted from them (not recorded which). J is TRBJ2-3 and V is TRBV4-1, with D unclear. This TCR came from an adult woman who had mild COVID-19 (a few samples of this study predate the infection). Cell type and time point are not known. The DNA for the CDR3 is TGCGCCAGCAGCCTCGACCCGGATACGCAGTATTTT. Its translation: CASSLDPDTQYF.